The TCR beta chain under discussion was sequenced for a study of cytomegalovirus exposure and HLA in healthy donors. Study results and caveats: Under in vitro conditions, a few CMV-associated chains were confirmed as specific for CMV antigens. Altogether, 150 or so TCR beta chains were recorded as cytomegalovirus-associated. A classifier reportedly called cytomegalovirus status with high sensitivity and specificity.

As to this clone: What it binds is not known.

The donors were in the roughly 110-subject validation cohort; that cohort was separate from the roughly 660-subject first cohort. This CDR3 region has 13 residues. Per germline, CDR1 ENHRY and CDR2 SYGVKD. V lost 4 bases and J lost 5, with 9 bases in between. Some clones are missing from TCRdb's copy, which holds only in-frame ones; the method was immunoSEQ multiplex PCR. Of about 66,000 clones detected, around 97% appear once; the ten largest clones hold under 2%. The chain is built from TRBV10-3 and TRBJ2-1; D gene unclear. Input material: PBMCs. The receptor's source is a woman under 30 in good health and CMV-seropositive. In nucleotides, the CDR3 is TGTGCCATCAGTGGTAACCGGGACAATGAGCAGTTCTTC. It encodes CAISGNRDNEQFF.